The 12 T cell receptor beta chains presented below share a single source sample, sequenced in a study of cytomegalovirus exposure and HLA in healthy donors. Assay: immunoSEQ multiplex PCR; the TCRdb copy retains only in-frame clones and omits some. The data show about 57,000 clones, with 90% to 95% seen just once and under 7% held by the top ten. The sequenced sample consisted of PBMCs. These receptors were collected from a woman younger than 30 in good health and CMV-seronegative.

The chain has TRBV6-6 and TRBJ2-5; TRBD1 matches 8 bases. The CDR3 is 16 amino acids. Germline V gene lookup returns CDR1 MNHNY and CDR2 SVGAGI (reference sequence). V lost 6 bases and J lost 5; bases outside the gene matches: 14. The CDR3 coding sequence is TGTGCCAGCAGAAACCGGGGACAGGTCGGTGTTGAGACCCAGTACTTC. Amino acid sequence: CASRNRGQVGVETQYF.

The CDR3 is CAIPGRGLSYEQYV. The DNA for the CDR3 is TGTGCTATCCCAGGGCGGGGGCTTTCGTACGAGCAGTACGTC. This chain connects TRBV12-5 to TRBJ2-7; tentatively, D is TRBD2 (7 bases). Per the germline V gene, CDR1 is LGHNT and CDR2 is FRNRAP. With 10 bases removed from V and 4 bases from J, the gap between germline ends came to 20 bases. This CDR3 region has 14 residues.

The CDR3 nucleotides read TGTGCCAGCAGCTTAGTGTCAGGGGACTATGGCTACACCTTC. Protein: CASSLVSGDYGYTF. The chain joins TRBV7-2 to TRBJ1-2; the D gene is possibly TRBD1 (6 bases). Per germline, CDR1 SGHTA and CDR2 FQGNSA. The CDR3 covers 14 residues. V lost 1 base and J 3 bases, leaving 9 bases between the germline ends.

This chain joins TRBV5-6 and TRBJ2-3; D may be TRBD2 (5 bases). Looked up from germline, CDR1 is SGHDT and CDR2 is YYEEEE. Trimming removed 4 bases from V and 3 bases from J, with 9 bases in between. CDR3 length: 13 residues. In DNA form, the CDR3 reads TGTGCCAGCAGCGGGAGACCGACAGATACGCAGTATTTT. Translating it yields CASSGRPTDTQYF.

The V gene is TRBV6-4, the J gene TRBJ2-3; 8 nucleotides align to TRBD2. CDR3 size: 15 residues. J gave up 8 bases and V 0 bases, and 7 bases lay outside the gene matches. The germline V gene encodes CDR1 MRHNA and CDR2 SNTAGT. The CDR3 reads CASSDSAAGGLTQYF. The CDR3 nucleotides are TGTGCCAGCAGTGACTCAGCGGCGGGGGGTCTTACGCAGTATTTT.

The gene calls are TRBV5-1 and TRBJ1-2, with 10 nucleotides matching TRBD1. CDR3 length equals 15 residues. CDR1 and CDR2 (germline): SGHRS, YFSETQ. The trim removed 3 bases at V and 5 bases at J, leaving 7 bases unmatched. The CDR3 coding sequence is TGCGCCAGCAGCTCCTCGACAGGGGGCGCTTATGGCTACACCTTC. This gives the protein CASSSSTGGAYGYTF.

The chain joins TRBV2 to TRBJ2-7, with a tentative D call TRBD2 (5 bases). CDR1 and CDR2 (germline): SNHLY, FYNNEI. V dropped 4 bases and J dropped 9 bases, with 16 bases sitting between them. This CDR3 is 13 amino acids long. DNA of the CDR3: TGTGCCAGCAGTGGGGGTCTAGCTATTACGCAGTACTTC. This codes for CASSGGLAITQYF.

A remark on this clone: At one end, the junction sequence differs from germline, possibly due to a read error. The chain uses TRBV25-1 and TRBJ1-1; D not resolved. The CDR3 covers 11 residues. From germline, CDR1 is MGHDK and CDR2 SYGVNS. The CDR3 protein is CASRSVTEAFF. The CDR3 region has the DNA TGCGCGTCCCGGTCCGTCACTGAAGCTTTCTTT.

The J gene is TRBJ2-5, the V gene TRBV13, with D possibly matching TRBD2 (7 bases). Germline loops: CDR1 PRHDT, CDR2 FYEKMQ (reference sequence). Trimming cost V 0 bases and J 4 bases, with 15 bases left between them. This CDR3 spans 16 amino acids. The CDR3 DNA follows: TGTGCCAGCAGCTTAGGAGTTGGGGGGGGCCCAGAGACCCAGTACTTC. Its translation: CASSLGVGGGPETQYF. Looking up the rest from reference TRBV13 and TRBJ2-5 gives the full variable domain: AAGVIQSPRHLIKEKRETATLKCYPIPRHDTVYWYQQGPGQDPQFLISFYEKMQSDKGSIPDRFSAQQFSDYHSELNMSSLELGDSALYFCASSLGVGGGPETQYFGPGTRLLVL.

The V call is TRBV2, the J call TRBJ2-1; a possible D gene is TRBD2 (5 bases). Germline V gives CDR1 SNHLY, CDR2 FYNNEI. V lost 1 base, J lost 10 bases, and 8 bases lay in between. CDR3 length equals 12 residues. This CDR3 is CASSEEGEEQFF. The CDR3 bases are TGTGCCAGCAGTGAAGAGGGAGAGGAGCAGTTCTTC.

The rearrangement joins TRBV7-3 to TRBJ2-1, with D possibly being TRBD2 (5 bases). Germline assignment: CDR1 SGHTA and CDR2 FQGTGA. This CDR3 has 19 amino acids. Trimming took off 1 base at V and 0 bases at J, with 19 bases between the two ends. DNA of the CDR3: TGTGCCAGCAGCTTAAAATTTGCGGGCTCGACGAGCTCCTACAATGAGCAGTTCTTC. Its protein product is CASSLKFAGSTSSYNEQFF.

The V call is TRBV12-5, the J call TRBJ1-1; D unresolved. V lost 7 bases and J lost 1, with 10 bases in between. Germline V gene lookup returns CDR1 LGHNT and CDR2 FRNRAP. The CDR3 is 13 amino acids. The CDR3 coding sequence is TGTGCTAGTGTAAACCTACCGAACACTGAAGCTTTCTTT. This encodes CASVNLPNTEAFF.